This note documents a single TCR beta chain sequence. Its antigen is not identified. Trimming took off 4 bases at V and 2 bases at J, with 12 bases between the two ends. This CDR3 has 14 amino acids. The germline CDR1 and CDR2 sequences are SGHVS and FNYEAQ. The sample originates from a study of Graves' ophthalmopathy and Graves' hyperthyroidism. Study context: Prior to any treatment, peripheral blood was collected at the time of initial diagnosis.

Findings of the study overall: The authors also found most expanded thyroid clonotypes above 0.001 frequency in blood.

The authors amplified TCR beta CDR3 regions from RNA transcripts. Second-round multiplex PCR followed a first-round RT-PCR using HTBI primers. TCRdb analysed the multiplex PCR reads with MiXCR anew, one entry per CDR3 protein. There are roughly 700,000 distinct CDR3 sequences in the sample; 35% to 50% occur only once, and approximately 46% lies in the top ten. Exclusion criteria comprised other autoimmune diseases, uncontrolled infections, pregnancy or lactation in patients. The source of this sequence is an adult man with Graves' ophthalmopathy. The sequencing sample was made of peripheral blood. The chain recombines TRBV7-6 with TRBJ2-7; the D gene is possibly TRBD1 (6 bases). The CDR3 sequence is CASSSDRSPYEQYF. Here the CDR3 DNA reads TGTGCCAGCAGCTCCGACAGGAGCCCCTACGAGCAGTACTTC.